The clone carrying this TCR beta chain was observed once. CDR1 and CDR2 (germline): LNHNV, YYDKDF (reference sequence). The V gene lost 6 bases and the J gene lost 0 bases, with 12 bases spanning the gap. The CDR3 is made up of 16 amino acids. The source of the sample is a study of T cell changes during pregnancy in multiple sclerosis. Assay used: immunoSEQ multiplex PCR; TCRdb lists only in-frame clones, some missing. The top ten hold approximately 0.99% of the sample, which has 75,000 to 95,000 clones, under 95% seen once. The gene calls are TRBV15 and TRBJ2-6; D is possibly TRBD1 (5 bases). The receptor's source is a female donor with multiple sclerosis, enrolled in a pregnancy study. The specimen was peripheral blood, collected before pregnancy. This CDR3 reads CATSDRGISGANVLTF. The DNA of the CDR3 is TGTGCCACCAGTGACAGAGGCATCTCTGGGGCCAACGTCCTGACTTTC.